In its sample, the clone carrying this T cell receptor beta chain was seen a few times. Methods used by the authors: Amplified reference gene primers provided the basis for estimating nucleated cell counts. The method was immunoSEQ multiplex PCR; TCRdb's version includes in-frame clones alone and lacks a portion of them. V, J and clone size are taken as reported in that table, and D and trimming were inferred from the DNA itself. In the table there are roughly 200,000 clones, about 86% of which are singletons. These data are taken from a study of blood T cell repertoires in COVID-19. Study overall: PBMCs, B-cell-depleted T cells, or T cells provided the cDNA or gDNA that made up the material.

This receptor was obtained from a man aged 18-30 years with active or convalescent COVID-19. What was sequenced was peripheral blood.

CDR3 protein: CASSLAGAYNEQFF. CDR3 sequence (DNA): TGCGCCAGCAGCTTGGCCGGGGCCTACAATGAGCAGTTCTTC. The rearrangement links TRBV5-1 to TRBJ2-1, with a weak D call TRBD2 (5 bases). This CDR3 is built from 14 residues. V lost 0 bases and J lost 2, with 6 bases in between. In germline, CDR1 is SGHRS, CDR2 YFSETQ.